These 27 T cell receptor beta chains were all obtained from the same sample, sequenced in a study of neurological immune-mediated disorders. TCRdb re-analysed the 5' RACE reads in MiXCR, keeping a single row per CDR3 protein. The data hold tens of thousands of distinct CDR3 sequences, with 4% to 5.5% observed a single time. The specimen sequenced was PBMCs. These receptors all come from a woman aged 50 to 60 with multiple sclerosis.

This clonotype was observed many times. It may be a read error: a sequence one base away is much more abundant. The chain couples TRBV20-1 to TRBJ1-4; no firm D call. Germline V gene sequence: CDR1 DFQATT, CDR2 SNEGSKA (reference sequence). The CDR3 runs 14 residues. The ends were cut back, 3 bases at V and 4 bases at J, with 12 bases in the middle. CDR3 DNA sequence: TGCAGTGCTAGGCCGGGAAAGTATAATGAAAAACTGTTTTTT. The encoded protein is CSARPGKYNEKLFF.

This clonotype was counted at least ten times. The rearrangement uses TRBV5-1 and TRBJ1-1; 8 bases match TRBD1. The CDR3 runs to 13 residues. The V gene's germline CDR1 is SGHRS and CDR2 YFSETQ. V shed 2 bases and J 8 bases; nucleotides not matched to a gene: 5. CDR3 sequence: CASSFNGQGEAFF. CDR3 nucleotides: TGCGCCAGCAGCTTCAACGGACAGGGCGAAGCTTTCTTT.

This clonotype is medium-sized by share. A junction boundary mismatches the germline segment, possibly from a read error. V is TRBV7-6 and J is TRBJ1-6; 9 positions match TRBD1. The CDR3 has 15 amino acids. Germline V lookup: CDR1 SGHVS, CDR2 FNYEAQ. The chain's CDR3 is CASSLAGTGSSPLNF. DNA of the CDR3: TGTGCCAGCAGCTTAGCCGGGACAGGGTCATCACCCCTCAACTTT.

This clonotype was observed at least ten times. The rearrangement uses TRBV11-3 and TRBJ1-1, with 8 bases fitting TRBD1. The ends lost 1 base at V and 1 base at J; junction bases unmatched: 2. Germline V CDR1 and CDR2: SGHNT, YENEEA. This CDR3 is 15 amino acids long. The DNA for the CDR3 is TGTGCCAGCAGCTTAGCCGGGACAGGGAACACTGAAGCTTTCTTT. Encoded protein: CASSLAGTGNTEAFF.

This clonotype showed up many times. CDR3 sequence: CASSHGGTQYF. In DNA, the CDR3 is TGCGCCAGCAGCCACGGGGGAACGCAGTATTTT. V gene TRBV4-1 combines with J gene TRBJ2-3; D is possibly TRBD2 (6 bases). Looked up from germline, CDR1 is MGHRA and CDR2 is YSYEKL. Trimming cost V 3 bases and J 9 bases, with 7 bases left between them. CDR3 length: 11 residues.

This clonotype was counted many times. The CDR3 DNA is TGCAGTGCTAGAACCGGGACAGGGGATTCACCCCTCCACTTT. This translates into CSARTGTGDSPLHF. The V gene is TRBV20-1, the J gene TRBJ1-6; 10 nucleotides match TRBD1. The CDR3 totals 14 residues. Germline assignment: CDR1 DFQATT and CDR2 SNEGSKA (reference sequence). J was trimmed by 8 bases and V by 2 bases; bases with no gene match: 3.

This clonotype was seen many times. The chain links TRBV5-1 to TRBJ1-4, with D hard to call. The germline V gene encodes CDR1 SGHRS and CDR2 YFSETQ. The V end lost 4 bases, the J end lost 0 bases, and 10 bases lay between the germline ends. This CDR3 has 15 amino acids. CDR3 loop: CASSPAKATNEKLFF. In nucleotides, the CDR3 is TGCGCCAGCAGCCCAGCAAAGGCAACTAATGAAAAACTGTTTTTT.

This clonotype appeared a few times. Germline and junction disagree at one end, which may indicate a read error. The gene calls are TRBV7-7 and TRBJ2-2; 10 bases align to TRBD2. CDR3 length equals 16 residues. The V gene's germline CDR1 is SSHAT and CDR2 FNYEAQ (reference sequence). The CDR3 spells CASSSSGGVNTGELFF. CDR3 nucleotides: TGTGCTAGCAGCTCTAGCGGGGGCGTTAATACCGGGGAGCTGTTTTTT. Supplemented by reference TRBV7-7 and TRBJ2-2, the full variable domain reads GAGVSQSPRYKVTKRGQDVTLRCDPISSHATLYWYQQALGQGPEFLTYFNYEAQPDKSGLPSDRFSAERPEGSISTLTIQRTEQRDSAMYRCASSSSGGVNTGELFFGEGSRLTVL.

This rearrangement joins TRBV20-1 to TRBJ2-7, with TRBD2 as a possible D gene (5 bases). Trimming removed 5 bases at V and 0 bases at J, with 11 bases between. The CDR3 contains 13 residues. Germline V gene data show CDR1 as DFQATT and CDR2 as SNEGSKA (reference sequence). CDR3 DNA: TGCAGTGCTGGCCGGGAAGGCTCCTACGAGCAGTACTTC. It is translated as CSAGREGSYEQYF.

This clonotype showed up many times. This sequence joins TRBV20-1 and TRBJ2-3; 12 bases align to TRBD2. The CDR3 runs 15 residues. Germline V gene data show CDR1 as DFQATT and CDR2 as SNEGSKA (reference sequence). Germline trimming cut 4 bases from V and 7 bases from J; bases unmatched to any gene: 9. Here the CDR3 DNA reads TGCAGTGCTACCCGAACTAGCGGGGGGTCTCATACGCAGTATTTT. Its translation is CSATRTSGGSHTQYF.

This clonotype was counted ten times or more. The chain couples TRBV14 to TRBJ1-4; TRBD1 agrees at 7 bases. Germline CDR1 SGHDN, CDR2 FVKESK. The CDR3 runs to 16 residues. V lost 0 bases, J lost 6 bases, and 7 bases stayed unmatched. In DNA, the CDR3 is TGTGCCAGCAGCCAAGAAATGGGCAGGGGGGATGAAAAACTGTTTTTT. Translating it yields CASSQEMGRGDEKLFF.

This clonotype was counted at least ten times. The CDR3 is CASSERAGETQYF. In nucleotides, the CDR3 is TGTGCCAGCAGCGAAAGGGCGGGAGAGACCCAGTACTTC. The chain couples TRBV7-3 to TRBJ2-5; TRBD2 might be the D (5 bases). Trimming stripped 5 bases from V and 4 bases from J, with 11 bases between. Germline V gene lookup returns CDR1 SGHTA and CDR2 FQGTGA. The CDR3 extends over 13 amino acids.

This clonotype came up a few times. Just one base apart from a much larger clone, this may be a read error. The gene calls are TRBV20-1 and TRBJ2-7; D gene ambiguous. Per germline, CDR1 DFQATT and CDR2 SNEGSKA (reference sequence). Trimming cost V 5 bases and J 7 bases, with 12 bases left between them. The CDR3 totals 11 residues. This CDR3 is CSADVVQEQYF. The CDR3 nucleotides are TGCAGTGCTGACGTAGTACAAGAGCAGTACTTC.

This clonotype was seen ten or more times. This chain links TRBV20-1 with TRBJ2-7; D call uncertain. CDR3 length: 12 amino acids. V was pared by 3 bases and J by 2 bases, with 8 bases between. From germline, CDR1 is DFQATT and CDR2 SNEGSKA (reference sequence). CDR3 region: CSASLQTYEQYF. CDR3 DNA: TGCAGTGCTAGTCTGCAGACCTACGAGCAGTACTTC.

This clonotype was counted many times. The chain joins TRBV29-1 to TRBJ2-3; 10 bases align to TRBD2. The germline CDR1 and CDR2 sequences are SQVTM and ANQGSEA. V shed 3 bases and J 0 bases; nucleotides not matched to a gene: 6. The CDR3 length is 16 residues. As DNA, the CDR3 is TGCAGCGTTGAGGGTAGCGGGGGGTATAGCACAGATACGCAGTATTTT. Its translation: CSVEGSGGYSTDTQYF.

A remark on this clonotype: As the CDR3 is not closed by the conserved phenylalanine or tryptophan, this likely results from a read error. The chain combines TRBV12-5 with TRBJ1-1; weak D call: TRBD1 (6 bases). V dropped 5 bases and J dropped 6 bases, with 16 bases sitting between them. The CDR3 runs 14 residues. Germline values: CDR1 LGHNT, CDR2 FRNRAP. The CDR3 nucleotides are TGTGCTAGTGGTATAGGAAAGGGGGTACCTGAAGCTTTCTAT. The encoded protein is CASGIGKGVPEAFY.

In this sample, this clonotype turned up many times. J is TRBJ2-3 and V is TRBV5-1; D gene uncertain. Looked up from germline, CDR1 is SGHRS and CDR2 is YFSETQ. Deletions cut 0 bases from V and 0 bases from J, with 5 bases between. This CDR3 comprises 14 residues. CDR3 sequence reads: CASSLAASTDTQYF. DNA for the CDR3: TGCGCCAGCAGCTTGGCCGCGAGCACAGATACGCAGTATTTT.

This clonotype was seen at least ten times. The J gene is TRBJ1-2, the V gene TRBV7-9, with 7 nucleotides matching TRBD1. The CDR3 is 13 residues long. CDR1 is SEHNR, CDR2 FQNEAQ, per germline (reference sequence). V lost 5 bases, J lost 5 bases, and 5 bases stayed unmatched. The CDR3 DNA follows: TGTGCCAGCAGCCACGGGACAGTGTATGGCTACACCTTC. This encodes CASSHGTVYGYTF.

This clonotype has ten or more counts. J is TRBJ1-5 and V is TRBV20-1; tentatively, D is TRBD1 (5 bases). CDR1 and CDR2 from the germline V gene are DFQATT and SNEGSKA (reference sequence). There are 14 residues in the CDR3. Trimming cost V 6 bases and J 3 bases, with 15 bases left between them. The CDR3 nucleotides read TGCAGTGCCCGGGACTTCATGGCCAATCAGCCCCAGCATTTT. This encodes CSARDFMANQPQHF.

This clonotype has more than one count but fewer than ten. The rearrangement uses TRBV4-2 and TRBJ2-1; 7 positions match TRBD2. CDR1 and CDR2 (germline): LGHNA, YNFKEQ. The V segment lost 6 bases and the J segment 15 bases; nucleotides outside the gene matches: 8. This CDR3 has 11 amino acids. CDR3 DNA: TGTGCCAGCAGAAAAGATGGGGGGGTGTTCTTC. Encoded protein: CASRKDGGVFF.

The gene calls are TRBV7-3 and TRBJ1-5; D is uncertain. V gave up 2 bases and J gave up 3 bases, with 11 bases separating them. Germline V gene sequence: CDR1 SGHTA, CDR2 FQGTGA. This CDR3 contains 15 residues. The chain's CDR3 is CASSLSPGPNQPQHF. The CDR3 DNA follows: TGTGCCAGCAGCTTATCCCCAGGACCCAATCAGCCCCAGCATTTT.

In this sample, this clonotype turned up a few times. The chain has TRBV14 and TRBJ1-1; D is undetermined. CDR3 length: 13 amino acids. Germline-derived CDR1 and CDR2 are SGHDN and FVKESK. V was cut by 1 base and J by 4 bases, with 7 bases left in between. This CDR3 is CASSQGYLTEAFF. Written as DNA, the CDR3 is TGTGCCAGCAGCCAAGGCTACCTCACTGAAGCTTTCTTT.

This clonotype has only a few counts. A much larger clonotype is one base distant, so this may be a read error. J is TRBJ1-1 and V is TRBV7-2; D is ambiguous. The V and J ends lost 5 bases and 4 bases respectively, with 8 bases between them. CDR1 is SGHTA and CDR2 is FQGNSA in the germline V gene. The CDR3 has 12 residues. Here the CDR3 reads CASSNLSTEAFF. The CDR3 DNA is TGTGCCAGCAGCAATTTGTCCACTGAAGCTTTCTTT. The full variable domain, with the rest looked up from reference TRBV7-2 and TRBJ1-1, is GAGVSQSPSNKVTEKGKDVELRCDPISGHTALYWYRQSLGQGLEFLIYFQGNSAPDKSGLPSDRFSAERTGGSVSTLTIQRTQQEDSAVYLCASSNLSTEAFFGQGTRLTVV.

In this sample, this clonotype turned up many times. This sequence joins TRBV5-1 and TRBJ2-7; D might be TRBD1 (6 bases). V lost 4 bases to trimming and J lost 1 base, with 12 bases between them. The CDR3 contains 14 residues. Germline V CDR1 and CDR2: SGHRS, YFSETQ. CDR3 nucleotides: TGCGCCAGCAGCCAGTTGGACAGTTCCTACGAGCAGTACTTC. Protein: CASSQLDSSYEQYF.

This clonotype was counted at least ten times. The chain employs TRBV5-1 and TRBJ2-3, with D perhaps matching TRBD1 or TRBD2 (6 bases each). The CDR3 loop spans 14 amino acids. In germline, CDR1 is SGHRS, CDR2 YFSETQ. V gave up 6 bases and J gave up 0 bases, with 11 bases separating them. CDR3 nucleotide sequence: TGCGCCAGCAACAGAGGGGGGAGCACAGATACGCAGTATTTT. Protein sequence: CASNRGGSTDTQYF.

This clonotype has ten or more counts. The rearrangement links TRBV7-2 to TRBJ1-5; 7 bases are shared with TRBD1. From germline, CDR1 is SGHTA and CDR2 FQGNSA. The V segment lost 5 bases and the J segment 2 bases; nucleotides outside the gene matches: 6. The CDR3 loop spans 15 amino acids. Here the CDR3 DNA reads TGTGCCAGCAGCCCGAATGACAGGGGCAATCAGCCCCAGCATTTT. Its protein product is CASSPNDRGNQPQHF.

The chain joins TRBV11-1 to TRBJ2-3; no definite D call. V dropped 1 base and J dropped 5 bases, with 7 bases sitting between them. From germline, CDR1 is SGHAT and CDR2 FQDESV (reference sequence). CDR3 length: 13 residues. The chain's CDR3 is CASSLGRLDTQYF. DNA for the CDR3: TGTGCCAGCAGCTTAGGCCGCTTAGATACGCAGTATTTT.